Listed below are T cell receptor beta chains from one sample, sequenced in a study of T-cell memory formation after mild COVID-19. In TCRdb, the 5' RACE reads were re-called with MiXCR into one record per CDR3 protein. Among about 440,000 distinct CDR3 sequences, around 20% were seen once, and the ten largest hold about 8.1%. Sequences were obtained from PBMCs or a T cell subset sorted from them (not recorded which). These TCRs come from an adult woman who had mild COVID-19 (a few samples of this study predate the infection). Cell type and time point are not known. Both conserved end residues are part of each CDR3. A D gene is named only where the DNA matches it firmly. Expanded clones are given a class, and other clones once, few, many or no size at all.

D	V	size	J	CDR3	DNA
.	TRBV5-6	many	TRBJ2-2	CASSLGTNTGELFF	TGTGCTAGCAGCTTGGGGACCAACACCGGGGAGCTGTTTTTT
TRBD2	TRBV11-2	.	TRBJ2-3	CASSLGVSAGGPTDTQYF	TGTGCCAGCAGCTTAGGGGTTTCAGCGGGGGGGCCCACAGATACGCAGTATTTT
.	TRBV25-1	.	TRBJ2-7	CASSDLGGYEQYF	TGTGCCAGCAGTGATTTGGGTGGCTACGAGCAGTACTTC
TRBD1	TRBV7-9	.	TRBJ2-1	CASSRQGTGGDEQFF	TGTGCCAGCAGTCGACAGGGGACAGGGGGGGATGAGCAGTTCTTC
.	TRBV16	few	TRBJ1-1	CASSQSSSLVRTEAFF	TGTGCCAGCAGCCAATCGTCGTCCCTGGTTCGAACTGAAGCTTTCTTT
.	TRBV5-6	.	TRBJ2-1	CASSLALASNEQFF	TGTGCCAGCAGCTTGGCGCTAGCCAGCAATGAGCAGTTCTTC
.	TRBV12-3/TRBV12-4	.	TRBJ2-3	CASSSLLTDTQYF	TGTGCCAGCAGTTCCCTCCTCACAGATACGCAGTATTTT
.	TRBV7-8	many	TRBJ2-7	CASSPTGGVAYEQYF	TGTGCCAGCAGCCCCACAGGGGGGGTCGCCTACGAGCAGTACTTC
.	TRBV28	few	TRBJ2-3	CASSFTSPSRLKHF	TGTGCCAGCAGTTTTACCTCCCCCTCTCGACTGAAACACTTT
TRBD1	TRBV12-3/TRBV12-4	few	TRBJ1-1	CASSLLGQGRAFF	TGTGCCAGCAGTTTACTGGGACAGGGTAGAGCTTTCTTT
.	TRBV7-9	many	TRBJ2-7	CASSLPSRTHSSYEQYF	TGTGCCAGCAGCTTACCCTCGAGGACACATAGCTCCTACGAGCAGTACTTC
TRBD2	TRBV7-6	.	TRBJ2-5	CASSLAPSGAQETQYF	TGTGCCAGCAGCTTAGCGCCTAGCGGGGCCCAAGAGACCCAGTACTTC
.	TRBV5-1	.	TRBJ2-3	CASSLEVGNTDTQYF	TGCGCCAGCAGCTTGGAAGTCGGGAACACAGATACGCAGTATTTT
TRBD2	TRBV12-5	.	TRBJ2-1	CASGLGLAGHNEQFF	TGTGCTAGTGGTTTGGGACTAGCGGGACACAATGAGCAGTTCTTC
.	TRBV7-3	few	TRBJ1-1	CASSFRGAVGYTEAFF	TGTGCCAGCAGCTTTAGAGGGGCTGTGGGGTACACTGAAGCTTTCTTT
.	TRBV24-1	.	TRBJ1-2	CATSVTANYGYTF	TGTGCCACCAGTGTGACAGCGAACTATGGCTACACCTTC
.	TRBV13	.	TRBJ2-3	CASSLYVARTDTQYF	TGTGCCAGCAGCTTATACGTAGCGAGGACAGATACGCAGTATTTT
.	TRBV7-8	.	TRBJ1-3	CASSLSGWVADGNTIYF	TGTGCCAGCAGCTTATCGGGTTGGGTCGCGGATGGAAACACCATATATTTT
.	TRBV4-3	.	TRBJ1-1	CASSQVEDTEAFF	TGCGCCAGCAGCCAAGTAGAAGACACTGAAGCTTTCTTT
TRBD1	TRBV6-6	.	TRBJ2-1	CASRGRQGGGNEQFF	TGTGCCAGCAGAGGACGACAGGGCGGAGGCAATGAGCAGTTCTTC
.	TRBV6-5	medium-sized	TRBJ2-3	CASSDWDTQYF	TGTGCCAGCAGTGACTGGGATACGCAGTATTTT
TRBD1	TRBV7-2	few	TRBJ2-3	CASSSPRDRGADTQYF	TGTGCCAGCAGCTCTCCCCGGGACAGGGGAGCAGATACGCAGTATTTT
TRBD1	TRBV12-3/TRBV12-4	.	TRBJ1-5	CASSADRGGNQPQHF	TGTGCCAGCAGTGCGGACAGGGGAGGTAATCAGCCCCAGCATTTT
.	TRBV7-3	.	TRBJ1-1	CASSSSGGITEAFF	TGTGCCAGCAGTTCATCGGGGGGGATCACTGAAGCTTTCTTT
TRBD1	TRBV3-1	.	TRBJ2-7	CASSRLQGAIEQYF	TGTGCCAGCAGCCGGCTACAGGGGGCAATTGAGCAGTACTTC
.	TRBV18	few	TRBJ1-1	CASSPERGTEAFF	TGTGCCAGCTCACCAGAACGGGGCACTGAAGCTTTCTTT
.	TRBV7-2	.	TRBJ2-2	CASSLVQGSAGELFF	TGTGCCAGCAGCTTAGTCCAGGGGTCGGCCGGGGAGCTGTTTTTT
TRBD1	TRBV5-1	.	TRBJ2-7	CASSLMGTGPYEQYF	TGCGCCAGCAGCTTGATGGGGACAGGCCCCTACGAGCAGTACTTC
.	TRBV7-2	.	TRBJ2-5	CASSLGVTQGETQYF	TGTGCCAGCAGCTTAGGGGTCACTCAGGGAGAGACCCAGTACTTC
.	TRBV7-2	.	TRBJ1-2	CASSRQAANYGYTF	TGTGCCAGCAGCCGACAGGCGGCTAACTATGGCTACACCTTC
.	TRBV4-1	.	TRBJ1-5	CASSQESYVDQPQHF	TGCGCCAGCAGCCAAGAGTCTTACGTCGATCAGCCCCAGCATTTT
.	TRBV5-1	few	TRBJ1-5	CASSPDGGDQPQHF	TGCGCCAGCAGCCCGGATGGGGGAGATCAGCCCCAGCATTTT
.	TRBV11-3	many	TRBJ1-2	CASSFGTGLNGYTF	TGTGCCAGCAGCTTCGGTACAGGGCTGAACGGCTACACCTTC
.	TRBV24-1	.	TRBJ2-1	CATSGVRGSYNEQFF	TGTGCCACCAGTGGGGTCCGGGGCTCCTACAATGAGCAGTTCTTC
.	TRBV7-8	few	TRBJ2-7	CASSLTIPAYEQYF	TGTGCCAGCAGCCTTACCATTCCAGCTTACGAGCAGTACTTC
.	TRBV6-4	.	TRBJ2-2	CASSDTNTGELFF	TGTGCCAGCAGTGACACGAACACCGGGGAGCTGTTTTTT
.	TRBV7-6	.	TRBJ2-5	CASSLDAGETQYF	TGTGCCAGCAGCTTAGATGCGGGGGAGACCCAGTACTTC
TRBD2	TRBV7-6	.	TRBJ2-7	CASSDQPGTPSPGLAGPLYEQYF	TGTGCCAGCAGCGACCAACCGGGGACACCCAGTCCGGGACTAGCGGGCCCCCTCTACGAGCAGTACTTC
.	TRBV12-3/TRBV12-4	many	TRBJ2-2	CASSLGGAGELFF	TGTGCCAGCAGTTTAGGGGGGGCCGGGGAGCTGTTTTTT
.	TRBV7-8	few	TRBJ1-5	CASSLRGGRGQPQHF	TGTGCCAGCAGCTTAAGGGGAGGCAGGGGACAGCCCCAGCATTTT
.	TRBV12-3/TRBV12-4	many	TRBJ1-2	CASNIGGIGYTF	TGTGCCAGCAATATCGGGGGGATCGGCTACACCTTC
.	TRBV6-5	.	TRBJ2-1	CASRGGGTYNEQFF	TGTGCCAGCAGGGGAGGGGGGACGTACAATGAGCAGTTCTTC
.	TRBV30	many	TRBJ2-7	CAWARGQAYEQYF	TGTGCCTGGGCACGCGGTCAGGCCTACGAGCAGTACTTC
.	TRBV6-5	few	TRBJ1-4	CASSVFRGKLFF	TGTGCCAGCAGTGTATTCAGGGGAAAACTGTTTTTT
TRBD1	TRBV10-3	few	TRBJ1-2	CAISDRQGNYGYTF	TGTGCCATCAGTGACAGACAGGGCAACTATGGCTACACCTTC
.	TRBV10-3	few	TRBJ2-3	CAISVAGGSTDTQYF	TGTGCCATCAGTGTGGCAGGCGGGAGCACAGATACGCAGTATTTT
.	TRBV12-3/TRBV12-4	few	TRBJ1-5	CASSSSSLSNQPQHF	TGTGCCAGCAGTTCTTCCTCTTTAAGCAATCAGCCCCAGCATTTT
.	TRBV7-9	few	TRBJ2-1	CASSSQAHNEQFF	TGTGCCAGCAGCTCCCAGGCTCACAATGAGCAGTTCTTC
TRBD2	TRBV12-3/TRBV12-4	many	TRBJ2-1	CASGIKTSGSYNEQFF	TGTGCCAGCGGAATTAAAACTAGCGGGAGCTACAATGAGCAGTTCTTC
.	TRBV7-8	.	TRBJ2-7	CASSLGPTANEQYF	TGTGCCAGCAGCTTAGGGCCCACGGCCAACGAGCAGTACTTC
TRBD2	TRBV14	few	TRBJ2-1	CASSHPGGPGNEQFF	TGTGCCAGCAGTCATCCGGGAGGGCCGGGCAATGAGCAGTTCTTC
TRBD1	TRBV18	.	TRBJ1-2	CASSSSTGIGYTF	TGTGCCAGCTCATCCTCGACAGGGATAGGCTACACCTTC
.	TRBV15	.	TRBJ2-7	CATSAGETYEQYF	TGTGCCACCAGTGCAGGGGAAACCTACGAGCAGTACTTC